This entry describes one T cell receptor (beta chain). This CDR3 has 15 amino acids. The V gene end was trimmed by 7 bases and the J gene end by 0 bases; junction bases not matched to a gene: 8. Germline V gene sequence: CDR1 LNHNV, CDR2 YYDKDF (reference sequence). This sample was included in a study of blood T cell repertoires in COVID-19. Study overall: Researchers got acute and convalescent COVID-19 samples from the United States, Italy and Spain. PBMCs, B-cell-depleted T cells, or T cells were the source of the cDNA or gDNA that made up the material.

Sequenced by immunoSEQ multiplex PCR; TCRdb stores in-frame clones only, minus some. The repertoire consists of around 350,000 clones, with more than 75% occurring once and the leading ten covering about 3%. Sequences were obtained from peripheral blood. The clonotype was recovered from a human donor in a cohort sampled during active COVID-19. The genes are TRBV15 and TRBJ2-5; 7 bases agree with TRBD2. DNA of the CDR3: TGTGCCACCAAGGGGCTAGCGGCGTACCAAGAGACCCAGTACTTC. It specifies CATKGLAAYQETQYF.